These 30 T cell receptor beta chains were sequenced from one sample in a study of shared clonotypes between healthy human individuals. Sequenced by immunoSEQ multiplex PCR; TCRdb stores in-frame clones only, minus some. The table lists about 560,000 clones, roughly four fifths of them singletons. The sequencing sample was made of PBMCs. Receptor source: a woman aged 40 to 50 in good health. Some clones in this sample may be carry-over from other donors' samples.

This CDR3 is CATSQGGSSGNTIYF. CDR3 DNA sequence: TGTGCCACCTCGCAGGGAGGAAGCTCTGGAAACACCATATATTTT. V gene TRBV19 combines with J gene TRBJ1-3, with a tentative D call TRBD1 (5 bases). The germline CDR1 and CDR2 sequences are LNHDA and SQIVND (reference sequence). V lost 10 bases, J lost 0 bases, and 16 bases lay in between. The CDR3 runs 15 residues. Based on the CDR3 plus reference TRBV19 and TRBJ1-3, the full variable domain is DGGITQSPKYLFRKEGQNVTLSCEQNLNHDAMYWYRQDPGQGLRLIYYSQIVNDFQKGDIAEGYSVSREKKESFPLTVTSAQKNPTAFYLCATSQGGSSGNTIYFGEGSWLTVV.

The chain joins TRBV7-9 to TRBJ2-6, with D unresolved. The germline gives CDR1 SEHNR, CDR2 FQNEAQ (reference sequence). The CDR3 has 13 amino acids. V gave up 3 bases and J gave up 4 bases, with 4 bases separating them. CDR3 sequence reads: CASSFAGANVLTF. CDR3 in DNA: TGTGCCAGCAGCTTTGCCGGGGCCAACGTCCTGACTTTC.

The rearrangement uses TRBV19 and TRBJ1-6; the D is unclear. There are 12 residues in the CDR3. The germline CDR1 and CDR2 sequences are LNHDA and SQIVND (reference sequence). The V and J ends lost 5 bases and 7 bases respectively, with 6 bases between them. The CDR3: CASSLENSPLHF. Here the CDR3 DNA reads TGTGCCAGTAGTCTGGAGAATTCACCCCTCCACTTT.

The J gene is TRBJ2-7, the V gene TRBV7-9; D is tentatively TRBD1 or TRBD2 (6 bases each). V lost 5 bases, J lost 6 bases, and 11 bases lay in between. Germline V gene lookup returns CDR1 SEHNR and CDR2 FQNEAQ (reference sequence). CDR3 length equals 12 residues. The CDR3 DNA reads as TGTGCCAGCAGCCACGGGGGCGGCGAGCAGTACTTC. Translating it yields CASSHGGGEQYF.

The rearrangement links TRBV28 to TRBJ2-1; 9 bases align to TRBD2. The length of the CDR3 is 13 residues. Germline CDR1 reads MDHEN; CDR2 reads SYDVKM. The junction had 7 bases not matched to a gene; V was cut back by 9 bases and J by 7 bases. CDR3 DNA sequence: TGTGCCAGTTCGGGACTAGCAAGGAATGAGCAGTTCTTC. Translated, it gives CASSGLARNEQFF.

The J gene is TRBJ1-4, the V gene TRBV7-8; a possible D gene is TRBD1 (5 bases). The V end was cut by 7 bases, the J end by 10 bases, with 10 bases between. This CDR3 has 11 amino acids. Germline CDR1 reads SGHVS; CDR2 reads FQNEAQ. CDR3 in DNA: TGTGCCAGCACCCTCGGGGGAAAACTGTTTTTT. As protein: CASTLGGKLFF.

The genes are TRBV5-6 and TRBJ2-3; either TRBD1 or TRBD2 may supply D (5 bases each). The CDR3 consists of 15 residues. Trimming removed 0 bases from V and 2 bases from J, with 10 bases in between. CDR1 and CDR2 from the germline V gene are SGHDT and YYEEEE. CDR3 DNA: TGTGCCAGCAGCTTGGCGGGACCCTTCACAGATACGCAGTATTTT. Translating gives CASSLAGPFTDTQYF.

A few counts support this clone. The chain uses TRBV19 and TRBJ2-3; 7 nucleotides align to TRBD2. J gave up 2 bases and V 4 bases, and 6 bases lay outside the gene matches. The CDR3 loop spans 15 amino acids. CDR1 and CDR2 from the germline V gene are LNHDA and SQIVND (reference sequence). The CDR3 sequence is CASSTGTTYTDTQYF. The CDR3, as DNA: TGTGCCAGTAGTACCGGGACTACCTACACAGATACGCAGTATTTT.

In this sample, this clone turned up once. The V and J genes are TRBV7-8 and TRBJ1-4; 8 nucleotides line up with TRBD1. Trimming took 5 bases from V and 7 from J; bases not matched to a gene: 9. Germline CDR1 and CDR2: SGHVS and FQNEAQ. This CDR3 has 15 amino acids. CDR3 protein: CASSPLTGDGEKLFF. The CDR3, as DNA: TGTGCCAGCAGCCCCTTGACAGGGGATGGTGAAAAACTGTTTTTT.

This clone was counted once. The rearrangement joins TRBV27 to TRBJ2-1; 9 bases line up with TRBD1. After removal of 4 bases from V and 1 base from J, the junction contained 14 bases not matched to a gene. Germline CDR1 is MNHEY and CDR2 is SMNVEV (reference sequence). This CDR3 comprises 19 residues. The CDR3 loop is CASSSSGQGPLLSYNEQFF. The CDR3, as DNA: TGTGCCAGCAGTTCCTCCGGACAGGGGCCCTTACTTTCCTACAATGAGCAGTTCTTC.

V usage is TRBV9 and J usage is TRBJ2-1; D is undetermined. The length of the CDR3 is 14 residues. Germline V gene sequence: CDR1 SGDLS, CDR2 YYNGEE. V lost 4 bases and J 0 bases, leaving 8 bases between the germline ends. Here the CDR3 reads CASSPSYSYNEQFF. CDR3 bases: TGTGCCAGCAGCCCATCCTACTCCTACAATGAGCAGTTCTTC.

The CDR3 sequence: CASSPGPNEQFF. Here the CDR3 DNA reads TGTGCCAGCAGCCCGGGGCCCAATGAGCAGTTCTTC. The chain links TRBV7-9 to TRBJ2-1, with D perhaps matching TRBD1 or TRBD2 (5 bases each). Trimming cost V 5 bases and J 6 bases, with 8 bases left between them. Germline-derived CDR1 and CDR2 are SEHNR and FQNEAQ (reference sequence). The CDR3 spans 12 residues.

The sample holds a few counts of this clone. This chain joins TRBV2 and TRBJ1-4, with D maybe TRBD1 (6 bases). CDR1 and CDR2 from the germline V gene are SNHLY and FYNNEI. This CDR3 is built from 13 residues. Between the trimmed V and J ends, which lost 7 bases and 8 bases, there was a span of 14 bases. The CDR3 nucleotides read TGTGCCAGCACTGGGGGCGTCGTGGAAAAACTGTTTTTT. Translating it yields CASTGGVVEKLFF.

The CDR3 protein is CASSLYPPRAFSYNEQFF. DNA for the CDR3: TGTGCCAGCAGCTTATACCCCCCGAGGGCGTTCTCCTACAATGAGCAGTTCTTC. The V and J genes are TRBV7-3 and TRBJ2-1, with TRBD2 as a possible D gene (5 bases). CDR1 SGHTA and CDR2 FQGTGA come from the germline V gene. This CDR3 has 18 residues. The V end lost 2 bases, the J end lost 0 bases, and 17 bases lay between the germline ends.

This clone was recorded a few times. The identical CDR3 is also encoded by other nucleotide sequences in the sample. The chain recombines TRBV10-3 with TRBJ2-6; 13 nucleotides agree with TRBD2. CDR1 ENHRY and CDR2 SYGVKD come from the germline V gene. Trimming at V came to 4 bases and at J to 7 bases, leaving 16 bases not matched to a gene. The CDR3 is made up of 20 amino acids. This chain's CDR3 is CAISGPTSGRSEGRANVLTF. CDR3 nucleotide sequence: TGTGCCATCAGTGGCCCGACTAGCGGGAGGTCCGAGGGGCGTGCCAACGTCCTGACTTTC.

The V and J genes are TRBV30 and TRBJ2-1; 7 bases are a match to TRBD2. The CDR3 is 14 residues long. Losses at the gene ends were 0 bases for V and 15 bases for J; bases not matched to a gene: 14. CDR1 is GTSNPN and CDR2 is SVGIG in the germline V gene (reference sequence). The CDR3 is CAWSVGGRVAKGFF. The CDR3 bases are TGTGCCTGGAGTGTAGGAGGGAGGGTGGCGAAAGGGTTCTTC.

This clone was detected a few times. Additional DNA sequences in this sample encode the identical CDR3. V usage is TRBV6-4 and J usage is TRBJ2-3; D uncertain. The CDR3 sequence is 13 residues long. Germline CDR1 reads MRHNA; CDR2 reads SNTAGT. The V gene lost 4 bases and the J gene lost 0 bases, with 5 bases spanning the gap. The CDR3 bases are TGTGCCAGCAGTGGCAGTAGCACAGATACGCAGTATTTT. Its translation is CASSGSSTDTQYF.

The chain uses TRBV6-6 and TRBJ2-7; a weak D match, TRBD2 (6 bases). Germline values: CDR1 MNHNY, CDR2 SVGAGI (reference sequence). This CDR3 region has 15 residues. V was trimmed by 6 bases and J by 6 bases, leaving 21 bases between them. Here the CDR3 reads CASSHLEGNDIEQYF. The DNA for the CDR3 is TGTGCCAGCAGCCACCTGGAGGGGAACGACATCGAGCAGTACTTC.

The rearrangement uses TRBV15 and TRBJ2-7; D call uncertain. The ends were cut back, 0 bases at V and 9 bases at J, with 12 bases in the middle. This CDR3 is built from 13 residues. Germline CDR1 reads LNHNV; CDR2 reads YYDKDF (reference sequence). In DNA form, the CDR3 reads TGTGCCACCAGCAGAGAACCCCAGCAATGGCAGTACTTC. Its translation: CATSREPQQWQYF.

The chain employs TRBV2 and TRBJ2-7; 10 bases line up with TRBD2. V dropped 3 bases and J dropped 4; count of bases not matched to a gene: 6. Germline V gene data show CDR1 as SNHLY and CDR2 as FYNNEI. The CDR3 has 15 residues. CDR3 region: CASSETSGSFYEQYF. The CDR3 DNA follows: TGTGCCAGCAGTGAGACTAGCGGGTCTTTTTACGAGCAGTACTTC.

The chain has TRBV27 and TRBJ2-2, with D uncertain. The CDR3 extends over 14 amino acids. Germline CDR1 is MNHEY and CDR2 is SMNVEV (reference sequence). V gave up 10 bases and J gave up 1 base, with 13 bases separating them. The CDR3 spells CATMGLLNTGELFF. The CDR3 nucleotides are TGTGCCACCATGGGCCTACTGAACACCGGGGAGCTGTTTTTT.

The chain joins TRBV6-5 to TRBJ2-1; D tentatively fits TRBD1 or TRBD2 (5 bases each). V shed 1 base and J shed 4 bases, with 11 bases lying between them. The CDR3 runs 15 residues. CDR1 MNHEY and CDR2 SVGAGI come from the germline V gene. The CDR3: CASSYLGTLYNEQFF. DNA of the CDR3: TGTGCCAGCAGTTACTTGGGGACCCTGTACAATGAGCAGTTCTTC.

This chain joins TRBV28 and TRBJ2-6; D ambiguous. This CDR3 has 15 residues. V was pared by 6 bases and J by 2 bases, with 11 bases between. Germline-derived CDR1 and CDR2 are MDHEN and SYDVKM. The DNA for the CDR3 is TGTGCCAGCAGCGACTGGAGAACTGGGGCCAACGTCCTGACTTTC. Its translation: CASSDWRTGANVLTF. Full variable domain (remainder filled in from reference TRBV28 and TRBJ2-6): DVKVTQSSRYLVKRTGEKVFLECVQDMDHENMFWYRQDPGLGLRLIYFSYDVKMKEKGDIPEGYSVSREKKERFSLILESASTNQTSMYLCASSDWRTGANVLTFGAGSRLTVL.

J is TRBJ2-5 and V is TRBV5-1; D is tentatively TRBD1 or TRBD2 (5 bases each). Trimming pared 2 bases from V and 4 bases from J, leaving 15 bases between. The CDR3 is 15 residues long. In germline, CDR1 is SGHRS, CDR2 YFSETQ. This CDR3 reads CASSFSLLGVETQYF. DNA of the CDR3: TGCGCCAGCAGCTTCAGCCTCCTGGGGGTAGAGACCCAGTACTTC. Variable domain in full (rest from reference TRBV5-1 and TRBJ2-5): KAGVTQTPRYLIKTRGQQVTLSCSPISGHRSVSWYQQTPGQGLQFLFEYFSETQRNKGNFPGRFSGRQFSNSRSEMNVSTLELGDSALYLCASSFSLLGVETQYFGPGTRLLVL.

Details on this clone: At one boundary the junction diverges from the germline segment, which might be a read error. The chain combines TRBV7-7 with TRBJ2-7; a weak D match, TRBD2 (6 bases). Per the germline V gene, CDR1 is SSHAT and CDR2 is FNYEAQ (reference sequence). CDR3 length: 15 residues. The CDR3 bases are TGTGCTAGCAGCCCCGGGTTAGCGGATATCTACGAGCAGTACTTC. Translated, it gives CASSPGLADIYEQYF.

This chain's CDR3 is CASSRTSGIFREQFF. The CDR3, as DNA: TGTGCCAGCAGCCGGACTAGCGGGATATTCCGGGAGCAGTTCTTC. The chain carries TRBV7-3 and TRBJ2-1; 12 nucleotides agree with TRBD2. Germline values: CDR1 SGHTA, CDR2 FQGTGA. V gave up 5 bases and J gave up 10 bases; unmatched junction bases: 9. The CDR3 contains 15 residues.

The J gene is TRBJ1-5, the V gene TRBV15; TRBD1 matches 12 bases. CDR1 and CDR2 (germline): LNHNV, YYDKDF (reference sequence). The CDR3 sequence is 18 residues long. Trimming cost V 3 bases and J 2 bases; bases outside gene matches: 8. CDR3 nucleotides: TGTGCCACCAGCAGGGGGACAGGGGGCGATTTAGGCAATCAGCCCCAGCATTTT. This gives the protein CATSRGTGGDLGNQPQHF.

This clone was recorded at least ten times. The rearrangement links TRBV19 to TRBJ1-5; TRBD1 matches at 8 bases. Per the germline V gene, CDR1 is LNHDA and CDR2 is SQIVND (reference sequence). The CDR3 length is 14 residues. The ends lost 6 bases at V and 2 bases at J; junction bases unmatched: 3. CDR3 residues: CASRAGGGNQPQHF. The CDR3 DNA reads as TGTGCCAGTAGGGCAGGGGGCGGCAATCAGCCCCAGCATTTT. The complete variable domain, with remaining parts taken from reference TRBV19 and TRBJ1-5, reads DGGITQSPKYLFRKEGQNVTLSCEQNLNHDAMYWYRQDPGQGLRLIYYSQIVNDFQKGDIAEGYSVSREKKESFPLTVTSAQKNPTAFYLCASRAGGGNQPQHFGDGTRLSIL.

The chain has TRBV5-4 and TRBJ2-3, with D tentatively TRBD1 (5 bases). There are 15 residues in the CDR3. With 5 bases removed from V and 2 bases from J, the gap between germline ends came to 15 bases. Germline-derived CDR1 and CDR2 are SGHNT and YYREEE (reference sequence). CDR3 sequence: CASRRTRETTDTQYF. The CDR3 DNA reads as TGTGCCAGCAGGCGGACACGCGAAACCACAGATACGCAGTATTTT.

There are a few counts of this clone. This sequence joins TRBV6-4 and TRBJ2-3; 7 bases agree with TRBD2. CDR3 length: 16 amino acids. Germline assignment: CDR1 MRHNA and CDR2 SNTAGT. The V and J ends lost 0 bases and 2 bases, in that order; junction bases with no gene match: 5. The CDR3 is CASSDSASGSTDTQYF. CDR3 DNA: TGTGCCAGCAGTGACTCGGCTAGCGGATCCACAGATACGCAGTATTTT.